One sample yielded the 27 T cell receptor beta chains listed below, sequenced in a study of T cells expressing NK-cell markers. Reanalyzing the 5' RACE reads, TCRdb keeps one entry per CDR3 protein, without DNA. Reported are some 390,000 distinct CDR3 sequences; the ten largest clones contain roughly a tenth. The specimen sequenced was blood T cells: a sorted CD56 or NKG2C T cell subset, CD4+ or CD8+ T cells, or bulk PBMC T cells (not recorded which). The source of these receptors is a woman between 50 and 59 years old in good health.

The J gene is TRBJ2-3, the V gene TRBV28; without DNA, the TCRdb call of TRBD1 cannot be checked. Germline V gene lookup returns CDR1 MDHEN and CDR2 SYDVKM. The CDR3 loop spans 15 amino acids. The CDR3 region is CASSEQGKGTDTQYF. Supplemented by reference TRBV28 and TRBJ2-3, the full variable domain reads DVKVTQSSRYLVKRTGEKVFLECVQDMDHENMFWYRQDPGLGLRLIYFSYDVKMKEKGDIPEGYSVSREKKERFSLILESASTNQTSMYLCASSEQGKGTDTQYFGPGTRLTVL.

The chain carries TRBV6-6 and TRBJ2-1; the TRBD2 assignment by TCRdb is unverifiable without DNA. CDR1 is MNHNY and CDR2 is SVGAGI in the germline V gene (reference sequence). CDR3 length equals 16 residues. The CDR3 spells CASWERPTYTYNEQFF.

The genes are TRBV12-3 or TRBV12-4 and TRBJ2-3. This CDR3 comprises 15 residues. The CDR3 sequence: CASSLAMQSADTQYF.

The chain couples TRBV18 to TRBJ2-1; TCRdb calls TRBD1, which cannot be checked without DNA. Germline CDR1 KGHSH, CDR2 LQKENI. This CDR3 has 15 residues. CDR3 sequence: CASSPWHRGDNEQFF.

This CDR3 is CASRPLGLAGASSDTQYF. The chain joins TRBV12-3 or TRBV12-4 to TRBJ2-3; absent DNA, TCRdb's TRBD2 call cannot be checked. CDR3 size: 18 residues.

V usage is TRBV5-6 and J usage is TRBJ2-2; the D call of TRBD2 rests on TCRdb alone, since no DNA is present to check it. The CDR3 is 17 amino acids. Germline V gene lookup returns CDR1 SGHDT and CDR2 YYEEEE. The CDR3 sequence is CASSYSVGTSITGELFF.

The chain links TRBV7-9 to TRBJ1-2; the D call from TCRdb, TRBD1, cannot be confirmed without DNA. This CDR3 has 13 amino acids. The germline V gene encodes CDR1 SEHNR and CDR2 FQNEAQ (reference sequence). The CDR3 sequence: CASSLYRDYGYTF.

The genes are TRBV7-9 and TRBJ1-1. The CDR3 is made up of 15 amino acids. Germline loops: CDR1 SEHNR, CDR2 FQNEAQ (reference sequence). This CDR3 reads CASSHTFEGDTEAFF.

The rearrangement uses TRBV11-2 and TRBJ2-1; the D call of TRBD2 rests on TCRdb alone, since no DNA is present to check it. CDR1 and CDR2 from the germline V gene are SGHAT and FQNNGV. This CDR3 is built from 15 residues. CDR3 region: CASSGVGGSFGEQFF.

The gene calls are TRBV12-3 or TRBV12-4 and TRBJ1-2. This CDR3 is 11 amino acids long. CDR3: CASSYTYGYTF.

J is TRBJ2-3 and V is TRBV29-1; checking the TCRdb D call of TRBD1 is not possible without DNA. This CDR3 is 12 amino acids long. CDR1 and CDR2 from the germline V gene are SQVTM and ANQGSEA. CDR3 sequence reads: CSAGQASGPQYF.

The chain links TRBV5-1 to TRBJ2-5; with no DNA, the TCRdb D assignment of TRBD1 cannot be verified. The germline V gene encodes CDR1 SGHRS and CDR2 YFSETQ. This CDR3 has 17 residues. The chain's CDR3 is CASSLAAKRTGVETQYF. Using reference TRBV5-1 and TRBJ2-5 for the parts outside the CDR3, the full variable domain is KAGVTQTPRYLIKTRGQQVTLSCSPISGHRSVSWYQQTPGQGLQFLFEYFSETQRNKGNFPGRFSGRQFSNSRSEMNVSTLELGDSALYLCASSLAAKRTGVETQYFGPGTRLLVL.

This chain uses TRBV5-6 with TRBJ2-2. CDR3 size: 14 residues. CDR1 and CDR2 (germline): SGHDT, YYEEEE. The CDR3 sequence is CASTVITGIGELFF.

The genes are TRBV27 and TRBJ2-7; the TRBD2 assignment by TCRdb is unverifiable without DNA. The CDR3 runs to 13 residues. Germline V gives CDR1 MNHEY, CDR2 SMNVEV (reference sequence). This chain's CDR3 is CASRAGSFREQYF.

The chain uses TRBV7-9 and TRBJ2-5. CDR3 length equals 12 residues. Germline V CDR1 and CDR2: SEHNR, FQNEAQ (reference sequence). CDR3 protein: CASSFSAAAKYF. The whole variable domain, filled in from reference TRBV7-9 and TRBJ2-5, reads DTGVSQNPRHKITKRGQNVTFRCDPISEHNRLYWYRQTLGQGPEFLTYFQNEAQLEKSRLLSDRFSAERPKGSFSTLEIQRTEQGDSAMYLCASSFSAAAKYFGPGTRLLVL.

The chain combines TRBV4-2 with TRBJ2-7; TCRdb gives TRBD2 as the D gene, but with no DNA this cannot be confirmed. The CDR3 is 16 amino acids. The germline CDR1 and CDR2 sequences are LGHNA and YNFKEQ. The CDR3 here is CASSQDVAGGPYEQYF.

This sequence joins TRBV5-1 and TRBJ2-7; TCRdb calls TRBD2, which cannot be checked without DNA. The germline gives CDR1 SGHRS, CDR2 YFSETQ. The CDR3 consists of 14 residues. This chain's CDR3 is CASSLLAPSYEQYF.

V and J are TRBV6-4 and TRBJ2-4. The germline CDR1 and CDR2 sequences are MRHNA and SNTAGT. The CDR3 runs to 13 residues. CDR3: CASSSLYGNIQYF.

V usage is TRBV5-1 and J usage is TRBJ2-2; the D gene TCRdb calls, TRBD1, cannot be checked with no DNA. The CDR3 runs 16 residues. CDR1 and CDR2 from the germline V gene are SGHRS and YFSETQ. This chain's CDR3 is CASSLASLRQGGELFF. The full variable domain, rest sourced from reference TRBV5-1 and TRBJ2-2, is KAGVTQTPRYLIKTRGQQVTLSCSPISGHRSVSWYQQTPGQGLQFLFEYFSETQRNKGNFPGRFSGRQFSNSRSEMNVSTLELGDSALYLCASSLASLRQGGELFFGEGSRLTVL.

The chain employs TRBV7-2 and TRBJ2-5. Per the germline V gene, CDR1 is SGHTA and CDR2 is FQGNSA. The CDR3 totals 15 residues. The CDR3 spells CASSLVQNVQETQYF.

The chain uses TRBV20-1 and TRBJ2-3; TCRdb returns TRBD2, unconfirmable since there is no DNA. The V gene's germline CDR1 is DFQATT and CDR2 SNEGSKA (reference sequence). This CDR3 has 17 residues. CDR3 region: CSARGPPAGGRGDTQYF.

J is TRBJ2-3 and V is TRBV5-1. The germline V gene has CDR1 SGHRS and CDR2 YFSETQ. The CDR3 sequence is 15 residues long. The CDR3 sequence: CASSLDGLATDTQYF.

The chain uses TRBV12-3 or TRBV12-4 and TRBJ2-4; without DNA, the TCRdb call of TRBD1 cannot be checked. CDR3 length: 16 residues. The CDR3 reads CASTANQGWAKNIQYF.

The chain is built from TRBV14 and TRBJ1-1; as DNA is missing, the TRBD1 call by TCRdb cannot be tested. The CDR3 spans 16 residues. Germline V lookup: CDR1 SGHDN, CDR2 FVKESK. The CDR3 spells CASSQWPQGFHTEAFF.

The chain couples TRBV5-1 to TRBJ1-1; TCRdb proposes TRBD1, but this gene call is untestable without DNA. CDR1 is SGHRS, CDR2 YFSETQ, per germline. The CDR3 runs 14 residues. The CDR3 reads CASSGRTGPTEAFF.

V usage is TRBV27 and J usage is TRBJ2-5; TCRdb's D call of TRBD2 is untestable without DNA. The CDR3 runs to 16 residues. CDR1 is MNHEY, CDR2 SMNVEV, per germline (reference sequence). CDR3 sequence reads: CASSLGGRDMLETQYF.

V and J are TRBV11-2 and TRBJ1-2; the TCRdb D gene call, TRBD1, has no DNA to confirm it. In germline, CDR1 is SGHAT, CDR2 FQNNGV. The CDR3 spans 13 residues. The CDR3: CASSKPDSYGYTF.